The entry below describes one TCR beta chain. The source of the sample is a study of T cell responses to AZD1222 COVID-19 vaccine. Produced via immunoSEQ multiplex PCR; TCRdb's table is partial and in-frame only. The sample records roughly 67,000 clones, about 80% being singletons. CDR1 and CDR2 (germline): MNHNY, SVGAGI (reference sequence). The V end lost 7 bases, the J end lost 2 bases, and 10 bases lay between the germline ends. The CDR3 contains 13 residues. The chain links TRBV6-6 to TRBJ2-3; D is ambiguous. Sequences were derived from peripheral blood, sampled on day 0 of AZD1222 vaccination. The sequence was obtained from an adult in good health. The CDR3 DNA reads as TGTGCCAGCAAAGTTGATTCCACAGATACGCAGTATTTT. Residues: CASKVDSTDTQYF.